This is a list of T cell receptor beta chains from one sample in a study of CD8 T cell repertoires and HIV-1 epitope variants. TCRdb's copy holds only in-frame clones and misses some; the assay was immunoSEQ multiplex PCR. The sample records about 95,000 clones, over 70% being singletons. Sequencing input: uncultured baseline CD8+ T cells from peripheral blood mononuclear cells (PBMCs). The receptors were gathered from a male donor with HIV. Both conserved end residues are part of each CDR3. Each record gives: clone size, J gene, D gene, V gene, CDR3 protein, CDR3 DNA. A D gene is named only where the DNA matches it firmly. For some rows the clone size is stated as once, few or many, or as a class when expanded; others skip it.

-	TRBJ1-2	-	TRBV30	CAWRVKGGGYGYTF	TGTGCCTGGCGTGTGAAGGGGGGAGGCTATGGCTACACCTTC
-	TRBJ2-5	-	TRBV5-6	CASSLEGGSETQYF	TGTGCCAGCAGCTTGGAGGGAGGATCAGAGACCCAGTACTTC
-	TRBJ2-7	TRBD1	TRBV28	CASSAPGTGFHEQYF	TGTGCCAGCAGTGCGCCGGGGACAGGGTTCCACGAGCAGTACTTC
-	TRBJ2-7	TRBD2	TRBV28	CASSTGGGRYEQYF	TGTGCCAGCAGCACAGGCGGGGGGCGGTACGAGCAGTACTTC
-	TRBJ1-1	TRBD1	TRBV5-1	CASSLQGMDTEAFF	TGCGCCAGCAGCTTACAGGGGATGGACACTGAAGCTTTCTTT
-	TRBJ2-7	TRBD2	TRBV6-5	CASRKTSGSYEQYF	TGTGCCAGCAGGAAGACTAGCGGGAGTTACGAGCAGTACTTC
once	TRBJ2-7	-	TRBV10-3	CATGESYEQYF	TGTGCCACCGGGGAGTCATACGAGCAGTACTTC
-	TRBJ1-1	TRBD1	TRBV7-9	CASSSGQGGLNTEAFF	TGTGCCAGCAGCTCCGGACAGGGAGGGTTGAACACTGAAGCTTTCTTT
-	TRBJ1-1	-	TRBV9	CASSVEGYTEAFF	TGTGCCAGCAGCGTAGAGGGGTACACTGAAGCTTTCTTT
-	TRBJ2-6	-	TRBV19	CASWGRDRRSGANVLTF	TGTGCCAGTTGGGGGCGAGACAGACGCTCTGGGGCCAACGTCCTGACTTTC
-	TRBJ2-1	-	TRBV6-5	CASSYEGSLNEQFF	TGTGCCAGCAGTTACGAGGGTAGCCTAAATGAGCAGTTCTTC
-	TRBJ1-3	-	TRBV29-1	CSVAGSSGNTIYF	TGCAGCGTTGCCGGTAGCTCTGGAAACACCATATATTTT
-	TRBJ1-3	-	TRBV4-2	CASSDTGDGNTIYF	TGTGCCAGCAGCGATACCGGGGATGGAAACACCATATATTTT
-	TRBJ2-3	-	TRBV21-1	CASSSHRDRVKDTQYF	TGTGCCAGCAGCAGCCACCGGGACAGGGTCAAAGATACGCAGTATTTT
-	TRBJ1-5	-	TRBV6-1	CASSEAGGSNQPQHF	TGTGCCAGCAGTGAAGCTGGTGGGAGCAATCAGCCCCAGCATTTT
-	TRBJ1-5	TRBD1	TRBV4-3	CASSQDEDTGGEAQHF	TGCGCCAGCAGCCAAGATGAGGATACAGGGGGCGAGGCCCAGCATTTT
-	TRBJ2-7	TRBD2	TRBV6-5	CASWEAGGAYEQYF	TGTGCCAGCTGGGAAGCGGGAGGGGCCTACGAGCAGTACTTC
-	TRBJ2-3	TRBD1	TRBV9	CASSVGIGQGTTDTQYF	TGTGCCAGCAGCGTAGGAATAGGACAGGGCACGACAGATACGCAGTATTTT
-	TRBJ1-5	-	TRBV7-6	CASSLEGQPQHF	TGTGCCAGCAGCTTGGAGGGCCAGCCCCAGCATTTT
-	TRBJ1-1	-	TRBV7-9	CASSKTNTEAFF	TGTGCCAGCAGCAAAACGAACACTGAAGCTTTCTTT
-	TRBJ1-2	-	TRBV18	CASSPPGVNGYTF	TGTGCCAGCTCACCACCGGGGGTGAATGGCTACACCTTC
-	TRBJ1-2	-	TRBV30	CAWSVAGGNGYTF	TGTGCCTGGAGTGTCGCGGGGGGTAATGGCTACACCTTC
-	TRBJ2-2	TRBD1	TRBV11-3	CASSFHRGIGELFF	TGTGCCAGCAGCTTTCACAGGGGGATCGGGGAGCTGTTTTTT
-	TRBJ2-7	-	TRBV28	CASLGVMDYEQYF	TGTGCCAGCCTGGGGGTGATGGACTACGAGCAGTACTTC
-	TRBJ1-2	-	TRBV4-1	CASSHRTGDGYTF	TGCGCCAGCAGCCACAGAACTGGGGATGGCTACACCTTC
-	TRBJ2-3	TRBD2	TRBV5-6	CASSEVSGTSTDTQYF	TGTGCCAGCAGCGAAGTTAGCGGGACTAGCACAGATACGCAGTATTTT
-	TRBJ2-1	TRBD1	TRBV19	CASSQGAGEQFF	TGTGCCAGTAGTCAGGGGGCGGGTGAGCAGTTCTTC
-	TRBJ1-2	-	TRBV15	CATSRDRRLGGYTF	TGTGCCACCAGCAGAGATCGCAGGTTGGGGGGCTACACCTTC
-	TRBJ1-3	-	TRBV18	CASSRGAGHLTSGNTIYF	TGTGCCAGCTCCCGAGGGGCAGGACACTTAACCTCTGGAAACACCATATATTTT
few	TRBJ2-1	TRBD2	TRBV7-7	CASSLATSGVSYNEQFF	TGTGCTAGCAGCTTGGCGACTAGCGGAGTTTCCTACAATGAGCAGTTCTTC